This T cell receptor beta chain was retrieved from a study of T cells in Graves' hyperthyroidism and ophthalmopathy. Study in general: Staff took peripheral blood when the initial diagnosis was made, before any treatment began. Overall study results and limits: Ophthalmopathy could be told apart from stable hyperthyroidism with a 13 V-J model. Most clonotypes that expanded in the thyroid above 0.001 also showed up in blood.

Comments on this clonotype: Its target is unknown.

The study based diagnoses on clinical symptoms, serum thyroxine and TRAb, thyroid ultrasound and orbital computed tomography. It was RNA transcripts that yielded the amplified TCR beta CDR3 regions. Using the HTBI primer set, a first-round RT-PCR was run on the TCR CDR3. One entry per CDR3 protein results from TCRdb running MiXCR on the multiplex PCR reads. Among roughly 500,000 distinct CDR3 sequences listed, about 24% were seen once. This clonotype originated in a woman aged 30 to 39 with Graves' ophthalmopathy. Sequenced: blood.

The CDR3 DNA is TGTGCCAGTACCCTGGGGGGACAAGCCAAAAACATTCAGTACTTC. This sequence encodes CASTLGGQAKNIQYF. The V gene is TRBV19, the J gene TRBJ2-4; possibly TRBD1 or TRBD2 for D (6 bases each). CDR1 is LNHDA, CDR2 SQIVND, per germline (reference sequence). The CDR3 totals 15 residues. With 7 bases removed from V and 0 bases from J, the gap between germline ends came to 13 bases.